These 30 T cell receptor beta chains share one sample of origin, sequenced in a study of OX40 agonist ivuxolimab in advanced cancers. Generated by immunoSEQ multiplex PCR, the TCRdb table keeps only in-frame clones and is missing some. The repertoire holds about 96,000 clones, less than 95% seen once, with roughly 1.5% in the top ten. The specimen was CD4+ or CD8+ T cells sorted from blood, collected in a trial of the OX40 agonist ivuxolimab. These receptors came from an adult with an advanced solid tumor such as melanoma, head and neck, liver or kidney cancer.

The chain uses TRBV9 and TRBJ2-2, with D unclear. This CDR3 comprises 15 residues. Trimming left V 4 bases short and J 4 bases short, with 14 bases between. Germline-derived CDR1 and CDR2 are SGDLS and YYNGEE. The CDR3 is CASSLGPMLTGELFF. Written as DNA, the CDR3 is TGTGCCAGCAGCCTCGGGCCGATGCTCACCGGGGAGCTGTTTTTT. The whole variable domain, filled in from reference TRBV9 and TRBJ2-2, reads DSGVTQTPKHLITATGQRVTLRCSPRSGDLSVYWYQQSLDQGLQFLIQYYNGEERAKGNILERFSAQQFPDLHSELNLSSLELGDSALYFCASSLGPMLTGELFFGEGSRLTVL.

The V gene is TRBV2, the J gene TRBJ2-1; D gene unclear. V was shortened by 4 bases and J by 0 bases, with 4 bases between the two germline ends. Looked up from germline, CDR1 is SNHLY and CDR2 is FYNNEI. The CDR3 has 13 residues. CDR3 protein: CASSVVSYNEQFF. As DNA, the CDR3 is TGTGCCAGCAGTGTTGTCTCCTACAATGAGCAGTTCTTC.

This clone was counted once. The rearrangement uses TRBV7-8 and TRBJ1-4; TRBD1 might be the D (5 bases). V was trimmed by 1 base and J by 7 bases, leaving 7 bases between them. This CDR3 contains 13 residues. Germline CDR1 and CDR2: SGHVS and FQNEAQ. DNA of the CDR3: TGTGCCAGCAGCTTAGACAGGTCTGAAAAACTGTTTTTT. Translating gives CASSLDRSEKLFF.

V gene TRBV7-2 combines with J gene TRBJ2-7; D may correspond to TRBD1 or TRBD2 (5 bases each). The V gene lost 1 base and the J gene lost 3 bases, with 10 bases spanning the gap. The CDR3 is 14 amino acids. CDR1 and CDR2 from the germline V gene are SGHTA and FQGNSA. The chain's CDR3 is CASSLGLRGYEQYF. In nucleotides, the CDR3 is TGTGCCAGCAGCTTAGGGCTGAGGGGCTACGAGCAGTACTTC.

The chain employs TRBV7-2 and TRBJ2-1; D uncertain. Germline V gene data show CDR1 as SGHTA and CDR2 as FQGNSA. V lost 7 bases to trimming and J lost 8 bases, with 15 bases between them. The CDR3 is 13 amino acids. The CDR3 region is CASTPALADEQFF. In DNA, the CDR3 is TGTGCCAGCACTCCGGCCTTAGCAGATGAGCAGTTCTTC.

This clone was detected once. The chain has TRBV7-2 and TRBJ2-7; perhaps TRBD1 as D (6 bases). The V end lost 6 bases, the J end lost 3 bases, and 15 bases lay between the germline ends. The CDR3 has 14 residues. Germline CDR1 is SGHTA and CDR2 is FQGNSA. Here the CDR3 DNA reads TGTGCCAGCAGTCGGAAGACAGGCGACTACGAGCAGTACTTC. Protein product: CASSRKTGDYEQYF.

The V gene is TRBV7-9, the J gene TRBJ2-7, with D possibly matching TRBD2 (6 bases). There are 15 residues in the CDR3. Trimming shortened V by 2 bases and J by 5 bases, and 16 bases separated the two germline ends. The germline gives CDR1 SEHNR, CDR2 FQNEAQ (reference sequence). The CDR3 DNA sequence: TGTGCCAGCAGCTTACGGACCTCAGGCGGGGACGAGCAGTACTTC. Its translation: CASSLRTSGGDEQYF.

CDR3 protein: CASGLRRTDTQYF. In DNA, the CDR3 is TGTGCCAGCGGGCTCAGGAGGACAGATACGCAGTATTTT. V and J are TRBV11-3 and TRBJ2-3; tentatively, D is TRBD2 (5 bases). The CDR3 has 13 amino acids. In germline, CDR1 is SGHNT, CDR2 YENEEA. V lost 8 bases and J lost 3, with 12 bases in between.

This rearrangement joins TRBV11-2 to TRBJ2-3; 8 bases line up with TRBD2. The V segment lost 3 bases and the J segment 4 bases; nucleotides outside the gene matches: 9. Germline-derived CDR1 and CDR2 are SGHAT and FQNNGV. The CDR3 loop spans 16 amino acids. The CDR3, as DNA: TGTGCCAGCAGCTTTTCATGGACTAGCAGGGCAGATACGCAGTATTTT. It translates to CASSFSWTSRADTQYF.

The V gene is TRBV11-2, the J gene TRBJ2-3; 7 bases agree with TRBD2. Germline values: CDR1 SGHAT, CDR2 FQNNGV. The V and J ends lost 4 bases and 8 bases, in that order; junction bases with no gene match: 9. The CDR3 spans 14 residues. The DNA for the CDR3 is TGTGCCAGCAGCTACGGGCGGGAGAGGGGTACGCAGTATTTT. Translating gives CASSYGRERGTQYF.

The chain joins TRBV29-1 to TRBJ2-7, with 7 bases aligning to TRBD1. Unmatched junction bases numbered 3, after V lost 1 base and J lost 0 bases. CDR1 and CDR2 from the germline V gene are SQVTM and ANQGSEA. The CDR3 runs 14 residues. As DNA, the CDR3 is TGCAGCGTTGAAGTGACAGGGAGCTCCTACGAGCAGTACTTC. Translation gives CSVEVTGSSYEQYF.

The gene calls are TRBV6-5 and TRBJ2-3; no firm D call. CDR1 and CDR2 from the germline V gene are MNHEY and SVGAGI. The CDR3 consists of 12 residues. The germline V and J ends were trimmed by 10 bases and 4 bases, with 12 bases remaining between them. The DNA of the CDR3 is TGTGCCACCTCCAATTCCGCAGATACGCAGTATTTT. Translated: CATSNSADTQYF.

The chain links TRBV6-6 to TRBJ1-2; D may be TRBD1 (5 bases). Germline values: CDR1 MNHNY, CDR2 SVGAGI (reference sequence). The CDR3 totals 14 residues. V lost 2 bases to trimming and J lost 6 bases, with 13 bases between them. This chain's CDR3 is CASSYGQGGDGYTF. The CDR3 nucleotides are TGTGCCAGCAGTTACGGTCAGGGAGGGGATGGCTACACCTTC.

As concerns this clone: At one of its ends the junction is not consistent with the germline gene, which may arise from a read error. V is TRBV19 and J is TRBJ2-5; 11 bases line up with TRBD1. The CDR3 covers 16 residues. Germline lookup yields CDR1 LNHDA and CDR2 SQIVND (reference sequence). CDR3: CASSPKDRGLEEAQYF. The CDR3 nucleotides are TGTGCCAGTAGTCCTAAGGACAGGGGGCTTGAAGAGGCCCAGTACTTC.

The CDR3 DNA reads TGTGCCAGCAGATGGGGACTAGCGGGCTACGAGCAGTACTTC. Its translation: CASRWGLAGYEQYF. This chain links TRBV28 with TRBJ2-7; TRBD2 matches at 12 bases. V dropped 6 bases and J dropped 3; count of bases not matched to a gene: 3. The CDR3 consists of 14 residues. From germline, CDR1 is MDHEN and CDR2 SYDVKM.

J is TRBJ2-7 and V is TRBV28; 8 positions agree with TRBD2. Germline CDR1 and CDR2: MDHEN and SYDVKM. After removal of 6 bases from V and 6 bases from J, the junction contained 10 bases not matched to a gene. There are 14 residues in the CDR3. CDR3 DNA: TGTGCCAGCAGCTTAGCGGGAATAACGGGCGAGCAGTACTTC. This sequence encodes CASSLAGITGEQYF.

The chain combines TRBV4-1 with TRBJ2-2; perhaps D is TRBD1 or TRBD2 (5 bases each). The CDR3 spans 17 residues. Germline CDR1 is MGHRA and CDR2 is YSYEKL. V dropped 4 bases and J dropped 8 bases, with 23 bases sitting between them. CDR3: CASSLRELVEGSGELFF. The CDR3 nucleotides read TGCGCCAGCAGCCTTAGAGAACTAGTAGAGGGGTCGGGGGAGCTGTTTTTT.

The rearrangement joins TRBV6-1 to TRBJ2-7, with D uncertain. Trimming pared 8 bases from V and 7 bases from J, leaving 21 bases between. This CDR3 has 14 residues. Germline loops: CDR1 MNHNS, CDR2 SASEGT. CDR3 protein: CASGRSENSREQYF. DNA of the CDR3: TGTGCCAGCGGCCGTTCGGAGAACAGCCGGGAGCAGTACTTC.

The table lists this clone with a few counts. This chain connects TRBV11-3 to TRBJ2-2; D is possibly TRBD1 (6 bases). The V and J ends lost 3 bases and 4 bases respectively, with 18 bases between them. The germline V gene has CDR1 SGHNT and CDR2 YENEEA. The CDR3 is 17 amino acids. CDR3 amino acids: CASSLGAIWGFTGELFF. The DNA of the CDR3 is TGTGCCAGCAGCTTGGGGGCCATCTGGGGGTTCACCGGGGAGCTGTTTTTT.

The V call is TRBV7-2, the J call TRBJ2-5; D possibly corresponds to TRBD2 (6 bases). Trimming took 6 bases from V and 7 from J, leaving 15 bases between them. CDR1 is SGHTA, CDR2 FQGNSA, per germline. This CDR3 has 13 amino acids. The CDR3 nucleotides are TGTGCCAGCAGTCGTAGCGGCGACGGGACCCAGTACTTC. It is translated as CASSRSGDGTQYF.

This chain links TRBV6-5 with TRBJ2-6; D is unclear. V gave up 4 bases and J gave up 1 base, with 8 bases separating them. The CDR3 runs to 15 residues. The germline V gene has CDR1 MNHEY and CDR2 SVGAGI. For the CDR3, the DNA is TGTGCCAGCAGTTCAGGACGGTCTGGGGCCAACGTCCTGACTTTC. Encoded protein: CASSSGRSGANVLTF.

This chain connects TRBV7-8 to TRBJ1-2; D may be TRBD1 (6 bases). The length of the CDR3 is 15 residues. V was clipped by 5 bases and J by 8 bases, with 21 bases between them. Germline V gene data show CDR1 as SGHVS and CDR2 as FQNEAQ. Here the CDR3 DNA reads TGTGCCAGCAGCCCATCGGGGGGGGCTGTACGCGGCTACACCTTC. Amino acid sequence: CASSPSGGAVRGYTF.

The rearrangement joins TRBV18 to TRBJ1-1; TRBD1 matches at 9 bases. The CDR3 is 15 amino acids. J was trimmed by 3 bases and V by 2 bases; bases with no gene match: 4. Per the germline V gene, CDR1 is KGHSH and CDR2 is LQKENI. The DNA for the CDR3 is TGTGCCAGCTCACCAGGACAGGGGTCGGACACTGAAGCTTTCTTT. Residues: CASSPGQGSDTEAFF.

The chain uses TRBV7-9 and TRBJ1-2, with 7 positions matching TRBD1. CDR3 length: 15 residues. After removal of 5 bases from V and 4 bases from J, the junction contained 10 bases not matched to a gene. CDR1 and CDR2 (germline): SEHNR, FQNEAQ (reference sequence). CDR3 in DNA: TGTGCCAGCAGCCCCAGGGGGGGGCGCGGCTATGGCTACACCTTC. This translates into CASSPRGGRGYGYTF.

This chain's CDR3 is CASSLGHRNTEAFF. The CDR3 DNA reads TGTGCCAGCAGCCTGGGACACCGGAACACTGAAGCTTTCTTT. V gene TRBV7-2 combines with J gene TRBJ1-1; the D gene is possibly TRBD1 (6 bases). CDR3 length: 14 amino acids. Deletions cut 5 bases from V and 1 base from J, with 11 bases between. Per germline, CDR1 SGHTA and CDR2 FQGNSA. The full variable domain, rest sourced from reference TRBV7-2 and TRBJ1-1, is GAGVSQSPSNKVTEKGKDVELRCDPISGHTALYWYRQSLGQGLEFLIYFQGNSAPDKSGLPSDRFSAERTGGSVSTLTIQRTQQEDSAVYLCASSLGHRNTEAFFGQGTRLTVV.

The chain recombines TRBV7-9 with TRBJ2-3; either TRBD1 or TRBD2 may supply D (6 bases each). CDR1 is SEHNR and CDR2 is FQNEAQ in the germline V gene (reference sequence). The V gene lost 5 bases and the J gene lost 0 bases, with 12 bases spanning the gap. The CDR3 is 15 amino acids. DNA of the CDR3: TGTGCCAGCAGCCCCTTAGGGGGGAGCACAGATACGCAGTATTTT. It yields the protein CASSPLGGSTDTQYF.

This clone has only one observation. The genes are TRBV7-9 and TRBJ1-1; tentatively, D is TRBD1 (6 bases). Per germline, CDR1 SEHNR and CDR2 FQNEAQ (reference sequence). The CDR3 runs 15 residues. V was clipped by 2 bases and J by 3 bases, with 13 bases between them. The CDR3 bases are TGTGCCAGCAGCTTACCGACAGGAGGCTACACTGAAGCTTTCTTT. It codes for CASSLPTGGYTEAFF.

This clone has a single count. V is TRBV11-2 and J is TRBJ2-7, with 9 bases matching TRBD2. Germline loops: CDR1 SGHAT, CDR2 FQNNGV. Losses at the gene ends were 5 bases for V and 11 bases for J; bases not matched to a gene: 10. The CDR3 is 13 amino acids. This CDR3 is CASSSGGHLQEYF. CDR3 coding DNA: TGTGCCAGCAGCAGCGGGGGGCATCTCCAAGAGTACTTC.

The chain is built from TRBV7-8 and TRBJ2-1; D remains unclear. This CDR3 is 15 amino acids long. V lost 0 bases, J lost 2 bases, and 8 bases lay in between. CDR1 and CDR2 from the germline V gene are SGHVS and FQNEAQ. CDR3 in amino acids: CASSLARPTYNEQFF. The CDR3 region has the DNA TGTGCCAGCAGCTTAGCGAGGCCCACCTACAATGAGCAGTTCTTC.

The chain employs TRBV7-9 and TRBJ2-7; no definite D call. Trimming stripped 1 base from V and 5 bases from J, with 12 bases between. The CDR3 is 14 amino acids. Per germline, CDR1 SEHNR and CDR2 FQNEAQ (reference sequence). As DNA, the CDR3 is TGTGCCAGCAGCTTAGGGGGAATCGGTCACGAGCAGTACTTC. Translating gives CASSLGGIGHEQYF.